The 29 T cell receptor beta chains below were found in one sample sequenced in a study of STAT5B mutations in CD4+ large granular lymphocyte leukemia. The repertoire was sequenced with immunoSEQ multiplex PCR; TCRdb's copy has only in-frame clones and lacks some. The data contain some 32,000 clones, about 74% of them singletons. The specimen was CD4+ T cells from blood buffy coats. The receptors were gathered from a human donor in good health.

The rearrangement links TRBV5-1 to TRBJ2-5, with 9 bases fitting TRBD2. V shed 6 bases, J shed 5 bases, and the junction held 11 bases outside the gene matches. Germline CDR1 and CDR2: SGHRS and YFSETQ. The CDR3 extends over 15 amino acids. The CDR3 region has the DNA TGCGCCAGCACCCTGGGACTAGCTGGGCGGGAGACCCAGTACTTC. Translated, it gives CASTLGLAGRETQYF. Supplemented by reference TRBV5-1 and TRBJ2-5, the full variable domain reads KAGVTQTPRYLIKTRGQQVTLSCSPISGHRSVSWYQQTPGQGLQFLFEYFSETQRNKGNFPGRFSGRQFSNSRSEMNVSTLELGDSALYLCASTLGLAGRETQYFGPGTRLLVL.

This clone was seen a few times. V gene TRBV27 combines with J gene TRBJ1-1; D might be TRBD1 (5 bases). Germline assignment: CDR1 MNHEY and CDR2 SMNVEV (reference sequence). The CDR3 is 15 residues long. Trimming took 2 bases from V and 1 from J, leaving 11 bases between them. CDR3 region: CASSLMGQGNTEAFF. Here the CDR3 DNA reads TGTGCCAGCAGTTTAATGGGCCAGGGGAACACTGAAGCTTTCTTT.

The V and J genes are TRBV4-3 and TRBJ1-1; D gene ambiguous. V shed 0 bases and J shed 4 bases, with 6 bases lying between them. Germline V gene data show CDR1 as LGHNA and CDR2 as YSLEER. The CDR3 extends over 13 amino acids. This chain's CDR3 is CASSQDIITEAFF. CDR3 nucleotide sequence: TGCGCCAGCAGCCAAGATATAATCACTGAAGCTTTCTTT.

The chain has TRBV5-1 and TRBJ2-5; D is possibly TRBD1 (6 bases). CDR3 length: 14 amino acids. V was trimmed by 4 bases and J by 4 bases, leaving 14 bases between them. CDR1 and CDR2 from the germline V gene are SGHRS and YFSETQ. The CDR3 DNA sequence: TGCGCCAGCAGCATCACAGGGCAAGGAGAGACCCAGTACTTC. Translated: CASSITGQGETQYF. The full variable domain, its missing parts supplied by reference TRBV5-1 and TRBJ2-5, is KAGVTQTPRYLIKTRGQQVTLSCSPISGHRSVSWYQQTPGQGLQFLFEYFSETQRNKGNFPGRFSGRQFSNSRSEMNVSTLELGDSALYLCASSITGQGETQYFGPGTRLLVL.

V and J are TRBV29-1 and TRBJ1-1; D is unclear. The CDR3 runs to 13 residues. The germline V gene encodes CDR1 SQVTM and CDR2 ANQGSEA. V shed 6 bases and J shed 1 base, with 12 bases lying between them. The CDR3 is CSVRSGRNTEAFF. The CDR3 bases are TGCAGCGTCAGGTCTGGCAGGAACACTGAAGCTTTCTTT.

The chain joins TRBV5-6 to TRBJ2-3, with D perhaps TRBD2 (5 bases). CDR1 is SGHDT and CDR2 is YYEEEE in the germline V gene. V shed 3 bases and J shed 4 bases, with 12 bases lying between them. The CDR3 contains 14 residues. The CDR3 DNA follows: TGTGCCAGCAGCTCGTCCTTAGCGTCAGATACGCAGTATTTT. This translates into CASSSSLASDTQYF.

The chain recombines TRBV9 with TRBJ2-7; no firm D call. The CDR3 has 14 residues. V lost 0 bases and J lost 2, with 9 bases in between. Germline CDR1 and CDR2: SGDLS and YYNGEE. The CDR3 loop is CASSVDVRPYEQYF. In DNA, the CDR3 is TGTGCCAGCAGCGTAGACGTACGTCCCTACGAGCAGTACTTC. The whole variable domain, remainder taken from reference TRBV9 and TRBJ2-7, is DSGVTQTPKHLITATGQRVTLRCSPRSGDLSVYWYQQSLDQGLQFLIQYYNGEERAKGNILERFSAQQFPDLHSELNLSSLELGDSALYFCASSVDVRPYEQYFGPGTRLTVT.

V is TRBV5-1 and J is TRBJ2-3; no clear D gene. Germline CDR1 is SGHRS and CDR2 is YFSETQ. V lost 0 bases to trimming and J lost 0 bases, with 5 bases between them. This CDR3 spans 14 amino acids. The CDR3 is CASSLGASTDTQYF. CDR3 nucleotide sequence: TGCGCCAGCAGCTTGGGGGCCAGCACAGATACGCAGTATTTT.

This clone was seen just once. The CDR3 sequence is CASSREISYEQYF. The DNA for the CDR3 is TGTGCCAGCAGCCGGGAGATCTCCTACGAGCAGTACTTC. The chain recombines TRBV7-2 with TRBJ2-7, with a possible D match to TRBD2 (6 bases). V was clipped by 5 bases and J by 0 bases, with 8 bases between them. Germline V gene sequence: CDR1 SGHTA, CDR2 FQGNSA. The CDR3 has 13 residues.

This clone has just a few counts. This chain connects TRBV2 to TRBJ1-5, with TRBD1 matching 9 bases. The V segment lost 7 bases and the J segment 9 bases; nucleotides outside the gene matches: 10. The CDR3 has 14 amino acids. Germline V gene data show CDR1 as SNHLY and CDR2 as FYNNEI. As DNA, the CDR3 is TGTGCCAGCATACTTGGACAGGGGCTCGGGCCCCAGCATTTT. It specifies CASILGQGLGPQHF.

CDR3 amino acids: CASSLYGDSGNTIYF. CDR3 bases: TGTGCCAGCAGCTTGTACGGGGACTCTGGAAACACCATATATTTT. The chain joins TRBV9 to TRBJ1-3; no definite D call. V gave up 4 bases and J gave up 0 bases, with 11 bases separating them. This CDR3 region has 15 residues. Germline V gene sequence: CDR1 SGDLS, CDR2 YYNGEE.

J is TRBJ1-2 and V is TRBV18; D unresolved. CDR3 length equals 15 residues. Trimming removed 3 bases from V and 4 bases from J, with 15 bases in between. Germline assignment: CDR1 KGHSH and CDR2 LQKENI. The CDR3 nucleotides read TGTGCCAGCTCACCGTCAAGCGGGATCGGCTATGGCTACACCTTC. Amino acids: CASSPSSGIGYGYTF.

The chain links TRBV25-1 to TRBJ1-1, with unresolved D. Germline V gene lookup returns CDR1 MGHDK and CDR2 SYGVNS. The CDR3 is made up of 13 amino acids. V shed 2 bases and J shed 4 bases, with 8 bases lying between them. In DNA form, the CDR3 reads TGTGCCAGCAGTGAAGGCAGGCTCACTGAAGCTTTCTTT. Protein: CASSEGRLTEAFF.

The rearrangement links TRBV4-1 to TRBJ1-1; D call uncertain. CDR1 MGHRA and CDR2 YSYEKL come from the germline V gene. The CDR3 loop spans 17 amino acids. The germline V and J ends were trimmed by 0 bases and 2 bases, with 16 bases remaining between them. The DNA of the CDR3 is TGCGCCAGCAGCCAAGAGCCCCCCTTGGCGGGAAACACTGAAGCTTTCTTT. As protein: CASSQEPPLAGNTEAFF.

The chain uses TRBV28 and TRBJ2-1, with a weak D call TRBD2 (6 bases). The CDR3 consists of 15 residues. Trimming cost V 6 bases and J 1 base, with 13 bases left between them. Germline CDR1 is MDHEN and CDR2 is SYDVKM. This CDR3 is CASSQGGGSYNEQFF. Here the CDR3 DNA reads TGTGCCAGCAGCCAGGGTGGAGGGTCCTACAATGAGCAGTTCTTC.

Only one count was recorded for this clone. This chain connects TRBV18 to TRBJ1-4, with D unresolved. The CDR3 totals 16 residues. Trimming took off 5 bases at V and 0 bases at J, with 13 bases between the two ends. Germline V gene data show CDR1 as KGHSH and CDR2 as LQKENI. CDR3 sequence reads: CASSTTTGATNEKLFF. The CDR3 coding sequence is TGTGCCAGCTCAACGACTACTGGAGCAACTAATGAAAAACTGTTTTTT.

The V and J genes are TRBV18 and TRBJ1-1; 7 bases map to TRBD1. This CDR3 region has 15 residues. In germline, CDR1 is KGHSH, CDR2 LQKENI. V shed 1 base and J 4 bases; nucleotides not matched to a gene: 6. Written as DNA, the CDR3 is TGTGCCAGCTCACCACGCCAGGGGGTAGGCACTGAAGCTTTCTTT. Residues: CASSPRQGVGTEAFF.

The chain links TRBV30 to TRBJ1-1, with D possibly TRBD1 on 6 matching bases. Germline V gene lookup returns CDR1 GTSNPN and CDR2 SVGIG (reference sequence). The CDR3 length is 14 residues. V was cut by 4 bases and J by 4 bases, with 16 bases left in between. This CDR3 reads CAWTTRGGGTEAFF. The CDR3 DNA is TGTGCCTGGACTACCAGGGGAGGGGGCACTGAAGCTTTCTTT.

The chain is built from TRBV25-1 and TRBJ1-1, with 7 bases identical to TRBD1. Germline trimming cut 5 bases from V and 1 base from J; bases unmatched to any gene: 1. The length of the CDR3 is 13 residues. Per the germline V gene, CDR1 is MGHDK and CDR2 is SYGVNS. As DNA, the CDR3 is TGTGCCAGCAGTAGACAGGGGAACACTGAAGCTTTCTTT. Translated, it gives CASSRQGNTEAFF.

The sample holds a few counts of this clone. This sequence joins TRBV29-1 and TRBJ1-4; no definite D call. The CDR3 consists of 14 residues. Deletions cut 1 base from V and 5 bases from J, with 11 bases between. CDR1 SQVTM and CDR2 ANQGSEA come from the germline V gene. In nucleotides, the CDR3 is TGCAGCGTTGAAGCTTTATACAAGAATGAAAAACTGTTTTTT. Translation: CSVEALYKNEKLFF.

The gene calls are TRBV27 and TRBJ2-2; 7 bases are a match to TRBD1. Unmatched junction bases numbered 6, after V lost 5 bases and J lost 0 bases. The CDR3 runs 16 residues. CDR1 is MNHEY, CDR2 SMNVEV, per germline (reference sequence). CDR3 amino acids: CASSPTTGANTGELFF. The DNA of the CDR3 is TGTGCCAGCAGTCCAACAACAGGGGCGAACACCGGGGAGCTGTTTTTT.

The chain links TRBV19 to TRBJ2-7; 8 nucleotides line up with TRBD2. Losses at the gene ends were 3 bases for V and 7 bases for J; bases not matched to a gene: 8. CDR3 length: 14 residues. CDR1 and CDR2 from the germline V gene are LNHDA and SQIVND (reference sequence). The CDR3 reads CASSILAGSREQYF. In DNA, the CDR3 is TGTGCCAGTAGTATTCTAGCGGGCTCAAGGGAGCAGTACTTC.

A few counts support this clone. The chain carries TRBV19 and TRBJ2-1, with D perhaps matching TRBD2 (5 bases). CDR1 is LNHDA and CDR2 is SQIVND in the germline V gene (reference sequence). The CDR3 extends over 12 amino acids. Trimming pared 8 bases from V and 3 bases from J, leaving 8 bases between. The CDR3 spells CASGLDYNEQFF. The CDR3 coding sequence is TGTGCCAGTGGACTGGACTACAATGAGCAGTTCTTC.

This sequence joins TRBV28 and TRBJ2-7; TRBD2 is a possible D gene (6 bases). The CDR3 has 14 residues. Trimming pared 6 bases from V and 2 bases from J, leaving 14 bases between. CDR1 MDHEN and CDR2 SYDVKM come from the germline V gene. CDR3 sequence: CASRHSGGAYEQYF. For the CDR3, the DNA is TGTGCCAGCAGGCATAGCGGAGGCGCCTACGAGCAGTACTTC. The full variable domain, in which reference TRBV28 and TRBJ2-7 provide the parts outside the CDR3, is DVKVTQSSRYLVKRTGEKVFLECVQDMDHENMFWYRQDPGLGLRLIYFSYDVKMKEKGDIPEGYSVSREKKERFSLILESASTNQTSMYLCASRHSGGAYEQYFGPGTRLTVT.

The rearrangement links TRBV7-6 to TRBJ2-5; unclear D gene. Per germline, CDR1 SGHVS and CDR2 FNYEAQ. The V end was cut by 0 bases, the J end by 5 bases, with 7 bases between. The CDR3 is 13 amino acids. CDR3 DNA: TGTGCCAGCAGCTTAGCCTTTTCCGAGACCCAGTACTTC. Amino acid sequence: CASSLAFSETQYF. The whole variable domain, filled in from reference TRBV7-6 and TRBJ2-5, reads GAGVSQSPRYKVTKRGQDVALRCDPISGHVSLYWYRQALGQGPEFLTYFNYEAQQDKSGLPNDRFSAERPEGSISTLTIQRTEQRDSAMYRCASSLAFSETQYFGPGTRLLVL.

CDR3 residues: CASSFRLAGGPLYEQYF. In DNA, the CDR3 is TGTGCCAGCAGCTTCCGACTAGCGGGAGGTCCCCTTTACGAGCAGTACTTC. V is TRBV7-9 and J is TRBJ2-7; 13 bases map to TRBD2. The CDR3 totals 17 residues. Germline trimming cut 3 bases from V and 4 bases from J; bases unmatched to any gene: 9. CDR1 is SEHNR, CDR2 FQNEAQ, per germline (reference sequence).

The chain has TRBV18 and TRBJ2-5, with D tentatively TRBD2 (5 bases). The CDR3 loop spans 18 amino acids. Trimming took 3 bases from V and 3 from J, leaving 23 bases between them. In germline, CDR1 is KGHSH, CDR2 LQKENI. The chain's CDR3 is CASSPSLTTKSTKETQYF. The CDR3 nucleotides read TGTGCCAGCTCACCCTCCTTGACTACGAAAAGCACCAAAGAGACCCAGTACTTC.

The CDR3 DNA follows: TGTGCCTGGAGTACGGGACTAGCGGGAATCTACGAGCAGTACTTC. As protein: CAWSTGLAGIYEQYF. V is TRBV30 and J is TRBJ2-7, with 13 bases identical to TRBD2. The CDR3 covers 15 residues. Germline V gene sequence: CDR1 GTSNPN, CDR2 SVGIG (reference sequence). Trimming removed 2 bases from V and 3 bases from J; junction bases left unmatched: 4.

V usage is TRBV19 and J usage is TRBJ2-3; 10 bases align to TRBD1. The germline V gene encodes CDR1 LNHDA and CDR2 SQIVND (reference sequence). This CDR3 is 16 amino acids long. V dropped 6 bases and J dropped 3; count of bases not matched to a gene: 9. The CDR3 DNA reads as TGTGCCAGTAGGCCGGTGTTGGGACAGGGGACAGATACGCAGTATTTT. Protein sequence: CASRPVLGQGTDTQYF.